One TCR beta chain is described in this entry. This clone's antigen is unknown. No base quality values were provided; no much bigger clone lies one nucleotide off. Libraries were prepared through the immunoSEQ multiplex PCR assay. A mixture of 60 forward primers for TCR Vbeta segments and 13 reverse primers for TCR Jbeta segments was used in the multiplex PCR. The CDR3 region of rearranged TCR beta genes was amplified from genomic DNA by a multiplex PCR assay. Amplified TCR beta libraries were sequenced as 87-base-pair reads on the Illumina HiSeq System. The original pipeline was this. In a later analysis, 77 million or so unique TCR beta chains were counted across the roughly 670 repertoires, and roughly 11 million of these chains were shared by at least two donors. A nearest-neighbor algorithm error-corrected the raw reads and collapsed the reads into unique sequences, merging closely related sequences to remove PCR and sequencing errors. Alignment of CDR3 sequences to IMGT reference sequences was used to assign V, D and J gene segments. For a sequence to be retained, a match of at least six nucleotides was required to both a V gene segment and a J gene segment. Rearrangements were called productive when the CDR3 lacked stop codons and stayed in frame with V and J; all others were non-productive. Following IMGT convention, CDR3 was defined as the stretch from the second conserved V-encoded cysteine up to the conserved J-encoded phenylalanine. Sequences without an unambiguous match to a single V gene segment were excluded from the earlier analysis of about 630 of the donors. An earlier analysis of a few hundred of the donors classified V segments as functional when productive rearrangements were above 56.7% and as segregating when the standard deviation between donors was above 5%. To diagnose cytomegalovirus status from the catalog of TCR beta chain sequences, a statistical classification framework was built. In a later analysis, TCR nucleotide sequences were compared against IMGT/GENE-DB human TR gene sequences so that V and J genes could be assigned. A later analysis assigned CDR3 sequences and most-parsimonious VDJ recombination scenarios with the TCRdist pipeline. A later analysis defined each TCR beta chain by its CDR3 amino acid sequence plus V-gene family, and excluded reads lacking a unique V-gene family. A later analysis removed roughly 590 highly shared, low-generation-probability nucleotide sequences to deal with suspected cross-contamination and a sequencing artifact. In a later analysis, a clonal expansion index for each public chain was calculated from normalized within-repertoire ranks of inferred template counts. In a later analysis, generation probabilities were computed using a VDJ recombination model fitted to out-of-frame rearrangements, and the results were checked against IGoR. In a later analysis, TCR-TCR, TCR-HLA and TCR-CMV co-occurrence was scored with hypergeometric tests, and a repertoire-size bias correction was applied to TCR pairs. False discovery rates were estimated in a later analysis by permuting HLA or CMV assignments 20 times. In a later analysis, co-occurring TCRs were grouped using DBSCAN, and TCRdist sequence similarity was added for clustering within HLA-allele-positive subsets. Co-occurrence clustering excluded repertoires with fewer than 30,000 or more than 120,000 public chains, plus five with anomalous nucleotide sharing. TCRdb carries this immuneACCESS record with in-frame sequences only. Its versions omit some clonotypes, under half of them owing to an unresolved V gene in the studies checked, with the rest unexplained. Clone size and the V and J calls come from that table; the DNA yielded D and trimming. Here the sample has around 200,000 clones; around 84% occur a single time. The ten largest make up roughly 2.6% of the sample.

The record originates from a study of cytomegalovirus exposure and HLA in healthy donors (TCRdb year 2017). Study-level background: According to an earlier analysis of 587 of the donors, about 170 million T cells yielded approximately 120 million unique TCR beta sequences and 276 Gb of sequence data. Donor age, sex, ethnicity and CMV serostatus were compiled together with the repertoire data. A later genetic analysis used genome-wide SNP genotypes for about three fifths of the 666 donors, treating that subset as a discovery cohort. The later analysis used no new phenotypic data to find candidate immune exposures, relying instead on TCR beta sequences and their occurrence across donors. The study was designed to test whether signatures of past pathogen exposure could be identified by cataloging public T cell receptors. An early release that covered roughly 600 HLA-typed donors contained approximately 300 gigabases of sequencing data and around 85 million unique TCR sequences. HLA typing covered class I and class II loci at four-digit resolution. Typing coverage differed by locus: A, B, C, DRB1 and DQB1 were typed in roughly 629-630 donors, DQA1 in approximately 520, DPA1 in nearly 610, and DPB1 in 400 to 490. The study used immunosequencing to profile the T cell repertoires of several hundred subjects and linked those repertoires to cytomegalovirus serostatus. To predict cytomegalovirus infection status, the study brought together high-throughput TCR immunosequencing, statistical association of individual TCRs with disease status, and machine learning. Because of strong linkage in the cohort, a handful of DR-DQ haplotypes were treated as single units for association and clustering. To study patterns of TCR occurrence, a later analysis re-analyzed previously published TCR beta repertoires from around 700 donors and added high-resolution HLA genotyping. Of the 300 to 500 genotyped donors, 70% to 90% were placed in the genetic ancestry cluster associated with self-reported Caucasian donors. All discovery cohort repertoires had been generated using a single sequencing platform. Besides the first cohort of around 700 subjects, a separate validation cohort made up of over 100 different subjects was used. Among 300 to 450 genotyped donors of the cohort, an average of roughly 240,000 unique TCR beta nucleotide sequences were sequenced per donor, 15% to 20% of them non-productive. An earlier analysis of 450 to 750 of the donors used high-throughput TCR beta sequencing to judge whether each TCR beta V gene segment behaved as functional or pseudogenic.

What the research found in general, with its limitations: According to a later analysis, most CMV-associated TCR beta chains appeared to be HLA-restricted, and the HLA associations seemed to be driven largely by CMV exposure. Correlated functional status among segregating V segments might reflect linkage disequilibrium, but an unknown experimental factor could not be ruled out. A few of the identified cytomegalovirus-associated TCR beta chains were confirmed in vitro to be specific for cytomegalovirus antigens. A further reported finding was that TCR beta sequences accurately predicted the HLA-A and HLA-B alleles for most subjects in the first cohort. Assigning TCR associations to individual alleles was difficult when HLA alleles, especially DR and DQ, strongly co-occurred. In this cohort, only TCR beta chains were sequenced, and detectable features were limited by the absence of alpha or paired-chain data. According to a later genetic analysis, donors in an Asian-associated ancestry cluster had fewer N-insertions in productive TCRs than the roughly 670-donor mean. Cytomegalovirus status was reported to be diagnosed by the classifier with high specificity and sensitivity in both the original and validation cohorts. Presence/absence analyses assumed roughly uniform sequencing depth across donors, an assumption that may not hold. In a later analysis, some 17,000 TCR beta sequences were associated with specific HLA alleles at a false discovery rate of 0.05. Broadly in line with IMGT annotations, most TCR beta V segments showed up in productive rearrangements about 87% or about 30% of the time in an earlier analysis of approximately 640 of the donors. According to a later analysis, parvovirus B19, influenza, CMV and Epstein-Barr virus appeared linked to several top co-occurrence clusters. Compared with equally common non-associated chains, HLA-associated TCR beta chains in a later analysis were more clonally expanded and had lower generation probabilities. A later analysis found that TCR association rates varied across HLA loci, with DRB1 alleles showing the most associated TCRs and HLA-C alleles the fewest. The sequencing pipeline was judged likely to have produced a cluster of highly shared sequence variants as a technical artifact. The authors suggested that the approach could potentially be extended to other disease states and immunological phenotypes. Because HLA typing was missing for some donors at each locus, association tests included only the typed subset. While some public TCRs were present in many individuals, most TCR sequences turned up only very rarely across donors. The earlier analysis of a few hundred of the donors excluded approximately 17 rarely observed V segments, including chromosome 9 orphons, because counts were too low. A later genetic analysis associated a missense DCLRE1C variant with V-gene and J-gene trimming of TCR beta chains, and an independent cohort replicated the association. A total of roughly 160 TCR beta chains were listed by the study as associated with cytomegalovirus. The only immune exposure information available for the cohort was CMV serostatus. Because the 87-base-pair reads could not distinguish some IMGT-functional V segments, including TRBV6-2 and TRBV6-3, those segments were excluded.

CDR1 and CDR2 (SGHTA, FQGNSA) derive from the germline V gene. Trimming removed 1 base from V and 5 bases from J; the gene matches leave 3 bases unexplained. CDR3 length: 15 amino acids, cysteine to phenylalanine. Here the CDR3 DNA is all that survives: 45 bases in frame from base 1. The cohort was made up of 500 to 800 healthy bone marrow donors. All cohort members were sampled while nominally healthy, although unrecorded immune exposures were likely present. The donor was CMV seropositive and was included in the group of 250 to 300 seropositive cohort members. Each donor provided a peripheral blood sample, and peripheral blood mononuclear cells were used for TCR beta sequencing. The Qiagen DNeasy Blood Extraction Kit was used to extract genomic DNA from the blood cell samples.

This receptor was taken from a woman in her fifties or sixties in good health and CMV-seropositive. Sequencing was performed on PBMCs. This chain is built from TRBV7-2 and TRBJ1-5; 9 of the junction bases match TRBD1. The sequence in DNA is TGTGCCAGCAGCTTAGTCGGGACAGGGTATCAGCCCCAGCATTTT. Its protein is CASSLVGTGYQPQHF. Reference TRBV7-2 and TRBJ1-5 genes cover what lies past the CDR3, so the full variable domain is GAGVSQSPSNKVTEKGKDVELRCDPISGHTALYWYRQSLGQGLEFLIYFQGNSAPDKSGLPSDRFSAERTGGSVSTLTIQRTQQEDSAVYLCASSLVGTGYQPQHFGDGTRLSIL.